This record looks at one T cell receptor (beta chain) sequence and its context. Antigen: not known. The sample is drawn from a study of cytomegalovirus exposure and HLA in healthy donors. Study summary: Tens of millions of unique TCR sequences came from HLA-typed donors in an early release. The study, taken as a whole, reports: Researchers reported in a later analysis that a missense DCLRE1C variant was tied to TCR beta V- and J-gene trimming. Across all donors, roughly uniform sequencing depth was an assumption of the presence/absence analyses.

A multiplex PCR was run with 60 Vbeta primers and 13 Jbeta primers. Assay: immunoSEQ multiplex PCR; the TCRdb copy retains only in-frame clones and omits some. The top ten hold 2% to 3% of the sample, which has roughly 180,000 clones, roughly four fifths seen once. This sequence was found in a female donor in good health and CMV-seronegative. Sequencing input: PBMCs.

The CDR3 DNA sequence: TGCGCCAGCAGTCCTGGCAAGGGAGGTAACTATGGCTACACCTTC. This encodes CASSPGKGGNYGYTF. The V call is TRBV4-1, the J call TRBJ1-2; unclear D gene. This CDR3 has 15 residues. V lost 6 bases and J 1 base, leaving 15 bases between the germline ends. Germline CDR1 MGHRA, CDR2 YSYEKL.